The 31 T cell receptor beta chains below come from one sample, sequenced in a study of blood T cells in healthy people across ages. PCR was performed a second time for about 6 to 11 cycles using a sample-barcoded 5' primer and a J-beta primer mix. Each CDR3 protein is one row after TCRdb ran MiXCR on the 5' RACE reads. In the table there are some 760,000 distinct CDR3 sequences, around 25% of which are singletons. These data also formed part of another study, on T cells of mothers and their children.

The sequencing input was blood. Every receptor here comes from a boy younger than 18 in good health.

This clonotype was counted a few times. This chain joins TRBV6-5 and TRBJ1-2; no definite D call. Germline V gene lookup returns CDR1 MNHEY and CDR2 SVGAGI. The CDR3 covers 12 residues. Trimming cost V 6 bases and J 2 bases, with 7 bases left between them. The CDR3 reads CASRGLNYGYTF. The CDR3 nucleotides read TGTGCCAGCAGAGGCTTGAACTATGGCTACACCTTC.

The rearrangement links TRBV4-3 to TRBJ2-7; 7 positions agree with TRBD2. Per germline, CDR1 LGHNA and CDR2 YSLEER. This CDR3 contains 15 residues. J was trimmed by 7 bases and V by 4 bases; bases with no gene match: 13. The CDR3 loop is CASSPRWGGPGEQYF. In DNA, the CDR3 is TGCGCCAGCAGCCCCAGATGGGGAGGGCCTGGGGAGCAGTACTTC.

The chain recombines TRBV20-1 with TRBJ2-1; a weak D match, TRBD1 (6 bases). The J call may be wrong; the DNA end is better matched by TRBJ2-7. The germline CDR1 and CDR2 sequences are DFQATT and SNEGSKA (reference sequence). The CDR3 covers 14 residues. The CDR3 here is CSARGFYRAYEQYF. For the CDR3, the DNA is TGCAGTGCTAGGGGTTTTTACAGGGCCTACGAGCAGTACTTC.

There are a few counts of this clonotype. Mismatch with germline at one junction end may stem from a read error. The chain couples TRBV12-3 or TRBV12-4 to TRBJ2-2; no reliable D call. The CDR3 spans 12 residues. The CDR3 is CTSIKNTGELFF. In nucleotides, the CDR3 is TGTACCAGCATCAAAAACACCGGGGAGCTGTTTTTT.

The chain employs TRBV29-1 and TRBJ1-4, with D unresolved. The CDR3 has 13 residues. V lost 6 bases and J lost 4, with 12 bases in between. The germline V gene has CDR1 SQVTM and CDR2 ANQGSEA. DNA for the CDR3: TGCAGCGTCGAAAGCCCATATAATGAAAAACTGTTTTTT. It encodes CSVESPYNEKLFF. The complete variable domain, with remaining parts taken from reference TRBV29-1 and TRBJ1-4, reads SAVISQKPSRDICQRGTSLTIQCQVDSQVTMMFWYRQQPGQSLTLIATANQGSEATYESGFVIDKFPISRPNLTFSTLTVSNMSPEDSSIYLCSVESPYNEKLFFGSGTQLSVL.

The chain has TRBV4-3 and TRBJ1-4; TRBD1 agrees at 8 bases. The CDR3 sequence is 20 residues long. The junction had 14 bases not matched to a gene; V was cut back by 1 base and J by 1 base. Germline lookup yields CDR1 LGHNA and CDR2 YSLEER. This CDR3 is CASSQGSRTGTRVTNEKLFF. The CDR3 coding sequence is TGCGCCAGCAGCCAAGGTTCTCGGACAGGGACCCGTGTAACTAATGAAAAACTGTTTTTT.

This clonotype was found a few times. The V and J genes are TRBV7-2 and TRBJ2-7, with D unresolved. The CDR3 sequence is 18 residues long. CDR1 and CDR2 from the germline V gene are SGHTA and FQGNSA. Deletions cut 3 bases from V and 5 bases from J, with 26 bases between. CDR3 bases: TGTGCCAGCAGCTTCCCGGTGGACCCAACCACGCGTTTCCACGAGCAGTACTTC. It yields the protein CASSFPVDPTTRFHEQYF.

This clonotype was observed many times. The gene calls are TRBV12-3 or TRBV12-4 and TRBJ1-2; 9 nucleotides line up with TRBD1. The CDR3 contains 14 residues. V shed 5 bases, J shed 5 bases, and the junction held 6 bases outside the gene matches. CDR3 residues: CASSPGTGLYGYTF. In DNA, the CDR3 is TGTGCCAGCAGTCCCGGGACAGGGTTGTATGGCTACACCTTC.

This clonotype was recorded a few times. The chain uses TRBV6-1 and TRBJ2-5; 10 positions agree with TRBD1. This CDR3 is 16 amino acids long. The germline V gene encodes CDR1 MNHNS and CDR2 SASEGT. Trimming took 6 bases from V and 5 from J; bases not matched to a gene: 12. CDR3 loop: CASRHDRGLGGETQYF. The CDR3 DNA is TGTGCCAGCAGACATGACAGGGGGCTGGGTGGGGAGACCCAGTACTTC.

This clonotype was counted between two and nine times. V and J are TRBV20-1 and TRBJ2-3; 8 bases match TRBD2. Germline lookup yields CDR1 DFQATT and CDR2 SNEGSKA (reference sequence). V was pared by 5 bases and J by 0 bases, with 13 bases of the junction left unmatched. This CDR3 has 17 residues. CDR3 sequence: CSAQVLAGTTSTDTQYF. DNA for the CDR3: TGCAGTGCTCAGGTTTTAGCGGGGACGACTAGCACAGATACGCAGTATTTT.

The chain carries TRBV11-2 and TRBJ2-2, with D possibly being TRBD1 (6 bases). The CDR3 has 12 residues. Looked up from germline, CDR1 is SGHAT and CDR2 is FQNNGV. The V and J ends lost 5 bases and 6 bases respectively, with 7 bases between them. The CDR3 is CASSNRAGELFF. CDR3 DNA sequence: TGTGCCAGCAGCAACAGGGCCGGGGAGCTGTTTTTT.

The chain recombines TRBV28 with TRBJ2-7, with TRBD1 matching over 9 bases. CDR1 and CDR2 from the germline V gene are MDHEN and SYDVKM. Losses at the gene ends were 4 bases for V and 4 bases for J; bases not matched to a gene: 5. This CDR3 is built from 14 residues. CDR3 DNA: TGTGCCAGCAGTTATTACAGGGGGCAATACGAGCAGTACTTC. It codes for CASSYYRGQYEQYF.

V and J are TRBV6-6 and TRBJ2-7; the match to TRBD1 covers 7 bases. The CDR3 spans 13 residues. The V and J ends lost 7 bases and 0 bases, in that order; junction bases with no gene match: 3. Germline assignment: CDR1 MNHNY and CDR2 SVGAGI (reference sequence). The CDR3: CASKGDSSYEQYF. In DNA form, the CDR3 reads TGTGCCAGCAAGGGGGACAGCTCCTACGAGCAGTACTTC.

This clonotype was seen more than once but under ten times. The chain employs TRBV7-2 and TRBJ2-1; D ambiguous. The CDR3 covers 14 residues. Germline values: CDR1 SGHTA, CDR2 FQGNSA. The ends were cut back, 1 base at V and 1 base at J, with 5 bases in the middle. CDR3 protein: CASSLDPSYNEQFF. DNA for the CDR3: TGTGCCAGCAGCTTAGACCCATCCTACAATGAGCAGTTCTTC.

This clonotype was observed a few times. The chain employs TRBV29-1 and TRBJ2-1; D not certain. The J call is uncertain, as TRBJ2-7 better fits the DNA end. The CDR3 is 10 residues long. Germline values: CDR1 SQVTM, CDR2 ANQGSEA. CDR3 sequence (DNA): TGCAGCGTTGAGCAAGGGGAGCAGTACTTC. Protein: CSVEQGEQYF.

This chain links TRBV28 with TRBJ2-3; D call uncertain. The germline V gene has CDR1 MDHEN and CDR2 SYDVKM. The CDR3 contains 17 residues. V was trimmed by 4 bases and J by 0 bases, leaving 17 bases between them. CDR3: CASSSYPGPSSTDTQYF. CDR3 DNA: TGTGCCAGCAGTTCTTACCCCGGGCCATCAAGCACAGATACGCAGTATTTT.

This clonotype was counted only a few times. The chain joins TRBV6-5 to TRBJ2-5; D ambiguous. V was clipped by 1 base and J by 1 base, with 13 bases between them. CDR1 is MNHEY, CDR2 SVGAGI, per germline. The length of the CDR3 is 16 residues. CDR3 in DNA: TGTGCCAGCAGTTACTTCCTCGGTGGAGTCCAAGAGACCCAGTACTTC. This translates into CASSYFLGGVQETQYF.

This clonotype was found a few times. V usage is TRBV6-2 or TRBV6-3 and J usage is TRBJ2-5; unclear D gene. TRBJ2-7 explains the end of the DNA better; the J call may be wrong. This CDR3 contains 12 residues. Germline lookup yields CDR1 MNHEY and CDR2 SVGEGT. CDR3 region: CASSNPLYEQYF. The CDR3 DNA reads as TGTGCCAGCAGTAACCCATTGTACGAGCAGTACTTC.

This clonotype has a handful of counts. V usage is TRBV19 and J usage is TRBJ1-4; tentative D call: TRBD1 (5 bases). Trimming cost V 5 bases and J 0 bases, with 16 bases left between them. Looked up from germline, CDR1 is LNHDA and CDR2 is SQIVND (reference sequence). CDR3 length: 17 amino acids. CDR3 DNA sequence: TGTGCCAGTAGTCTTCGGGACCGATTTTCAACTAATGAAAAACTGTTTTTT. Amino acid sequence: CASSLRDRFSTNEKLFF.

To note about this clonotype: One junction end disagrees with the germline gene, perhaps due to a read error. This chain joins TRBV25-1 and TRBJ1-4; a possible D gene is TRBD1 (6 bases). In germline, CDR1 is MGHDK, CDR2 SYGVNS. The CDR3 contains 16 residues. The CDR3 DNA follows: TGTGCCGGCAGTGAGGGGGGGACCTCAACTAATGAAAAACTGTTTTTT. Translation gives CAGSEGGTSTNEKLFF.

The chain has TRBV2 and TRBJ2-7; D call uncertain. The germline V gene encodes CDR1 SNHLY and CDR2 FYNNEI. Trimming took 2 bases from V and 4 from J, leaving 6 bases between them. CDR3 length: 12 amino acids. The CDR3, as DNA: TGTGCCAGCAGTGAAAAGGGATACGAGCAGTACTTC. Translating gives CASSEKGYEQYF.

This clonotype was counted a single time. The chain links TRBV20-1 to TRBJ1-1, with 7 bases aligning to TRBD1. Germline V lookup: CDR1 DFQATT, CDR2 SNEGSKA (reference sequence). The length of the CDR3 is 15 residues. The ends lost 3 bases at V and 1 base at J; junction bases unmatched: 8. The CDR3 region has the DNA TGCAGTGCTAGCCGTGGCGGGACAGCGAACACTGAAGCTTTCTTT. Translation gives CSASRGGTANTEAFF.

This clonotype showed up just a few times. This sequence joins TRBV28 and TRBJ2-5; 10 bases match TRBD2. This CDR3 is 13 amino acids long. With 5 bases clipped from V and 7 bases from J, the junction kept 4 bases outside the gene matches. Germline CDR1 and CDR2: MDHEN and SYDVKM. CDR3 sequence: CASSGPSGGTQYF. The CDR3 DNA follows: TGTGCCAGCAGTGGACCTAGCGGGGGGACCCAGTACTTC.

The chain links TRBV7-9 to TRBJ2-7, with 8 bases matching TRBD1. V shed 5 bases, J shed 2 bases, and the junction held 14 bases outside the gene matches. The CDR3 has 17 amino acids. Germline loops: CDR1 SEHNR, CDR2 FQNEAQ (reference sequence). The CDR3 DNA reads TGTGCCAGCAGCCTAAGAAACTGGACAGGGTCGCCCTACGAGCAGTACTTC. Translation: CASSLRNWTGSPYEQYF.

This clonotype occurred a few times. The chain uses TRBV12-3 or TRBV12-4 and TRBJ2-2, with D perhaps given as TRBD1 or TRBD2 (5 bases each). The V end was cut by 2 bases, the J end by 3 bases, with 13 bases between. The CDR3 totals 16 residues. CDR3 amino acids: CASSLWGMSYTGELFF. The CDR3 bases are TGTGCCAGCAGTTTATGGGGGATGAGTTACACCGGGGAGCTGTTTTTT.

This chain links TRBV4-3 with TRBJ2-7; 8 nucleotides agree with TRBD1. The CDR3 is 15 amino acids. Germline CDR1 and CDR2: LGHNA and YSLEER. J gave up 4 bases and V 0 bases, and 5 bases lay outside the gene matches. CDR3 in DNA: TGCGCCAGCAGCCAAGAGGCAGGGGGCTCTTACGAGCAGTACTTC. Translating gives CASSQEAGGSYEQYF.

The rearrangement uses TRBV4-1 and TRBJ2-1; the D is unclear. Trimming shortened V by 3 bases and J by 11 bases, and 23 bases separated the two germline ends. CDR1 and CDR2 (germline): MGHRA, YSYEKL. The CDR3 runs to 16 residues. The CDR3, as DNA: TGCGCCAGCAGCCATGTGGCGGCTAAGTCCTACAGTCAGCAGTTCTTC. Its protein product is CASSHVAAKSYSQQFF.

This clonotype occurred many times. The CDR3 sequence: CASSVAPRQGSDYGYTF. The CDR3, as DNA: TGTGCCAGCAGCGTAGCCCCCCGACAGGGCAGCGACTATGGCTACACCTTC. The V call is TRBV9, the J call TRBJ1-2; 7 positions match TRBD1. This CDR3 comprises 17 residues. The trim removed 0 bases at V and 3 bases at J, leaving 11 bases unmatched. Germline V gene data show CDR1 as SGDLS and CDR2 as YYNGEE.

This clonotype was seen only a few times. The chain joins TRBV9 to TRBJ1-1; D is unresolved. The V end was cut by 0 bases, the J end by 6 bases, with 9 bases between. Germline V gene data show CDR1 as SGDLS and CDR2 as YYNGEE. CDR3 size: 13 residues. CDR3 protein: CASSVVASAEAFF. CDR3 nucleotide sequence: TGTGCCAGCAGCGTAGTAGCCTCGGCTGAAGCTTTCTTT. Based on the CDR3 plus reference TRBV9 and TRBJ1-1, the full variable domain is DSGVTQTPKHLITATGQRVTLRCSPRSGDLSVYWYQQSLDQGLQFLIQYYNGEERAKGNILERFSAQQFPDLHSELNLSSLELGDSALYFCASSVVASAEAFFGQGTRLTVV.

At least ten counts were recorded for this clonotype. The chain recombines TRBV12-3 or TRBV12-4 with TRBJ2-4; D is undetermined. The V end was cut by 3 bases, the J end by 2 bases, with 5 bases between. This CDR3 has 13 residues. Written as DNA, the CDR3 is TGTGCCAGCAGTTTTGGTCCCAAAAACATTCAGTACTTC. Protein: CASSFGPKNIQYF.

V and J are TRBV4-2 and TRBJ1-6; 8 bases are shared with TRBD1. CDR3 length equals 17 residues. V was clipped by 4 bases and J by 5 bases; unmatched bases: 10. Germline-derived CDR1 and CDR2 are LGHNA and YNFKEQ. The CDR3 nucleotides are TGTGCCAGCAGCCCACACCTGGACAGGGAGGATAATTCACCCCTCCACTTT. As protein: CASSPHLDREDNSPLHF.